Below, 28 T cell receptor beta chains from the same sample are listed, as sequenced in a study of control samples from healthy donors and cancer patients. Here immunoSEQ multiplex PCR was the method, and the copy in TCRdb shows in-frame clones only, minus some. The sample has over 150,000 clones, 96% seen once; the top ten hold 0.95% to 1.1%. The material sequenced was blood. The receptors here all came from a young woman in good health.

The chain couples TRBV3-1 (or the pseudogene TRBV3-2) to TRBJ2-7; TRBD2 aligns across 7 bases. CDR1 and CDR2 from the germline V gene are LGHDT and YNNKEL (reference sequence). After removal of 0 bases from V and 1 base from J, the junction contained 3 bases not matched to a gene. CDR3 length equals 15 residues. CDR3 residues: CASSQEGLFSYEQYF. DNA for the CDR3: TGTGCCAGCAGCCAAGAGGGACTATTTTCCTACGAGCAGTACTTC.

The V and J genes are TRBV30 and TRBJ1-5; TRBD1 agrees at 9 bases. Losses at the gene ends were 5 bases for V and 6 bases for J; bases not matched to a gene: 8. This CDR3 has 14 residues. Looked up from germline, CDR1 is GTSNPN and CDR2 is SVGIG (reference sequence). The CDR3 coding sequence is TGTGCCTGGGGAAGGGGACAGGGTGGTCAGCCCCAGCATTTT. This encodes CAWGRGQGGQPQHF.

The chain employs TRBV28 and TRBJ1-3; D gene uncertain. CDR1 is MDHEN and CDR2 is SYDVKM in the germline V gene. CDR3 length equals 17 residues. V dropped 5 bases and J dropped 0 bases, with 17 bases sitting between them. The CDR3 region is CASSPRGPTYSGNTIYF. The CDR3 DNA reads as TGTGCCAGCAGTCCCCGAGGCCCCACGTACTCTGGAAACACCATATATTTT.

J is TRBJ1-1 and V is TRBV24-1; unclear D gene. Trimming shortened V by 7 bases and J by 4 bases, and 12 bases separated the two germline ends. This CDR3 is built from 13 residues. In germline, CDR1 is KGHDR, CDR2 SFDVKD. In nucleotides, the CDR3 is TGTGCCACCAGCCTGGGCGGGAGCACTGAAGCTTTCTTT. It encodes CATSLGGSTEAFF.

This chain joins TRBV28 and TRBJ2-6; TRBD1 agrees at 12 bases. The CDR3 is 18 residues long. Trimming cost V 2 bases and J 2 bases; bases outside gene matches: 4. Per germline, CDR1 MDHEN and CDR2 SYDVKM. The CDR3 sequence: CASSLDGTGGAGANVLTF. Here the CDR3 DNA reads TGTGCCAGCAGTTTAGACGGGACAGGGGGCGCTGGGGCCAACGTCCTGACTTTC.

V and J are TRBV4-1 and TRBJ2-1; 13 bases match TRBD2. J gave up 3 bases and V 1 base, and 9 bases lay outside the gene matches. CDR1 MGHRA and CDR2 YSYEKL come from the germline V gene. This CDR3 is built from 19 residues. The DNA of the CDR3 is TGCGCCAGCAGCCAAGGAAGTGACAGACTAGCGGGAGGCTACAATGAGCAGTTCTTC. Amino acids: CASSQGSDRLAGGYNEQFF.

The chain carries TRBV7-8 and TRBJ2-7, with no clear D. Germline V gives CDR1 SGHVS, CDR2 FQNEAQ. The CDR3 is made up of 13 amino acids. V was shortened by 5 bases and J by 7 bases, with 15 bases between the two germline ends. CDR3 protein: CASSLIAPREQYF. The CDR3 DNA reads as TGTGCCAGCAGCCTCATCGCGCCGCGGGAGCAGTACTTC.

This chain connects TRBV28 to TRBJ1-2, with D possibly being TRBD1 (6 bases). This CDR3 has 12 residues. V was pared by 11 bases and J by 4 bases, with 14 bases between. Germline CDR1 is MDHEN and CDR2 is SYDVKM. CDR3 loop: CASKGGGYGYTF. The CDR3 bases are TGTGCCTCCAAGGGGGGGGGCTATGGCTACACCTTC.

The V gene is TRBV2, the J gene TRBJ1-2, with 9 nucleotides matching TRBD1. In germline, CDR1 is SNHLY, CDR2 FYNNEI. CDR3 length equals 14 residues. The trim removed 8 bases at V and 7 bases at J, leaving 11 bases unmatched. The CDR3 region has the DNA TGTGCCAGCGCTCCGACAGGGGGGAGGTTTGGCTACACCTTC. Translating it yields CASAPTGGRFGYTF.

This sequence joins TRBV3-1 (or the pseudogene TRBV3-2) and TRBJ1-5; possibly TRBD1 for D (6 bases). The V end was cut by 2 bases, the J end by 6 bases, with 11 bases between. From germline, CDR1 is LGHDT and CDR2 YNNKEL (reference sequence). The CDR3 is 14 amino acids. CDR3 loop: CASSQTGMGQPQHF. In DNA, the CDR3 is TGTGCCAGCAGCCAAACAGGGATGGGTCAGCCCCAGCATTTT.

This chain connects TRBV3-1 (or the pseudogene TRBV3-2) to TRBJ1-6, with 7 bases aligning to TRBD1. CDR3 length equals 15 residues. Per the germline V gene, CDR1 is LGHDT and CDR2 is YNNKEL (reference sequence). J was trimmed by 7 bases and V by 0 bases; bases with no gene match: 3. CDR3: CASSQEQGPNSPLHF. CDR3 bases: TGTGCCAGCAGCCAAGAACAGGGGCCCAATTCACCCCTCCACTTT.

This chain joins TRBV19 and TRBJ2-1, with D maybe TRBD2 (6 bases). Trimming removed 7 bases at V and 6 bases at J, with 19 bases between. The CDR3 sequence is 15 residues long. CDR1 is LNHDA, CDR2 SQIVND, per germline (reference sequence). In DNA, the CDR3 is TGTGCCAGTACCAACCTCGGGGACTGGCGCAATGAGCAGTTCTTC. Its protein product is CASTNLGDWRNEQFF.

This rearrangement joins TRBV11-1 to TRBJ2-6; D remains unclear. Germline CDR1 and CDR2: SGHAT and FQDESV (reference sequence). The V end lost 5 bases, the J end lost 2 bases, and 10 bases lay between the germline ends. This CDR3 contains 15 residues. CDR3 residues: CASSPVSPGANVLTF. For the CDR3, the DNA is TGTGCCAGCAGCCCAGTTTCTCCTGGGGCCAACGTCCTGACTTTC.

The chain recombines TRBV19 with TRBJ2-1; 10 bases are shared with TRBD2. V lost 4 bases and J lost 9; bases outside the gene matches: 12. The germline gives CDR1 LNHDA, CDR2 SQIVND (reference sequence). The CDR3 has 16 amino acids. The CDR3 sequence: CASSTTAGGPSAEQFF. The CDR3 DNA reads as TGTGCCAGTAGTACGACAGCGGGGGGGCCGTCCGCTGAGCAGTTCTTC.

The table lists this clone with a count of one. The chain is built from TRBV6-5 and TRBJ2-1; D perhaps matches TRBD1 (5 bases). V lost 2 bases and J lost 9, with 14 bases in between. Germline V lookup: CDR1 MNHEY, CDR2 SVGAGI. This CDR3 is 14 amino acids long. CDR3 region: CASSYGAGSSEQFF. As DNA, the CDR3 is TGTGCCAGCAGTTACGGGGCAGGCAGCAGTGAGCAGTTCTTC.

This chain joins TRBV19 and TRBJ2-2, with D perhaps matching TRBD2 (6 bases). The V gene's germline CDR1 is LNHDA and CDR2 SQIVND (reference sequence). Trimming removed 7 bases from V and 0 bases from J, with 18 bases in between. This CDR3 is 17 amino acids long. CDR3 nucleotides: TGTGCCAGTACCCCACTGATGGGAGGCGCGAACACCGGGGAGCTGTTTTTT. It translates to CASTPLMGGANTGELFF.

The chain joins TRBV25-1 to TRBJ1-1, with 9 nucleotides matching TRBD1. Germline V gives CDR1 MGHDK, CDR2 SYGVNS. The CDR3 totals 15 residues. The V segment lost 6 bases and the J segment 3 bases; nucleotides outside the gene matches: 8. CDR3 sequence: CASREDRGWDTEAFF. CDR3 bases: TGTGCCAGCAGGGAGGACAGGGGATGGGACACTGAAGCTTTCTTT.

This chain connects TRBV2 to TRBJ1-2, with D uncertain. Per the germline V gene, CDR1 is SNHLY and CDR2 is FYNNEI. The CDR3 spans 13 residues. V lost 10 bases and J 5 bases, leaving 17 bases between the germline ends. This chain's CDR3 is CATLNPDKYGYTF. For the CDR3, the DNA is TGTGCCACTCTTAACCCTGACAAGTATGGCTACACCTTC.

This chain connects TRBV6-1 to TRBJ2-6; D ambiguous. The germline V gene encodes CDR1 MNHNS and CDR2 SASEGT. The CDR3 extends over 15 amino acids. V was pared by 2 bases and J by 1 base, with 6 bases between. DNA of the CDR3: TGTGCCAGCAGTGAATTGACTTCTGGGGCCAACGTCCTGACTTTC. Translated: CASSELTSGANVLTF.

V is TRBV15 and J is TRBJ1-4; 11 bases match TRBD1. CDR3 length: 18 residues. Germline-derived CDR1 and CDR2 are LNHNV and YYDKDF (reference sequence). V dropped 6 bases and J dropped 3; count of bases not matched to a gene: 12. CDR3 nucleotides: TGTGCCACCAGTCGGGACAGGGGGACCCGTAGCCCTAATGAAAAACTGTTTTTT. This sequence encodes CATSRDRGTRSPNEKLFF.

Turning to this clone: At one end, the junction sequence differs from germline, possibly due to a read error. Other DNA variants within this sample encode the same CDR3. The chain uses TRBV6-5 and TRBJ1-2; TRBD1 matches 7 bases. The CDR3 totals 12 residues. Germline lookup yields CDR1 MNHEY and CDR2 SVGAGI. In DNA form, the CDR3 reads TGCGCCAGCAGTTACAGGGGCTATGGCTACACCTTC. Its protein is CASSYRGYGYTF.

In regard to this clone: Other DNA sequences of this sample code for an identical CDR3. This chain uses TRBV4-1 with TRBJ2-1; D unresolved. V shed 0 bases and J shed 2 bases, with 17 bases lying between them. The CDR3 has 18 amino acids. CDR1 and CDR2 from the germline V gene are MGHRA and YSYEKL. CDR3 nucleotides: TGCGCCAGCAGCCAAGATTCCCGTGGTGGCCACACCTACAATGAGCAGTTCTTC. This codes for CASSQDSRGGHTYNEQFF.

The chain carries TRBV2 and TRBJ1-3; D not resolved. This CDR3 is 13 amino acids long. Trimming cost V 6 bases and J 0 bases, with 6 bases left between them. From germline, CDR1 is SNHLY and CDR2 FYNNEI. For the CDR3, the DNA is TGTGCCAGCAGACTCTACTCTGGAAACACCATATATTTT. Translation: CASRLYSGNTIYF. Looking up the rest from reference TRBV2 and TRBJ1-3 gives the full variable domain: EPEVTQTPSHQVTQMGQEVILRCVPISNHLYFYWYRQILGQKVEFLVSFYNNEISEKSEIFDDQFSVERPDGSNFTLKIRSTKLEDSAMYFCASRLYSGNTIYFGEGSWLTVV.

This clone was counted once. The rearrangement joins TRBV27 to TRBJ1-1, with 7 bases that match TRBD1. V lost 5 bases, J lost 4 bases, and 4 bases stayed unmatched. This CDR3 has 13 residues. Germline values: CDR1 MNHEY, CDR2 SMNVEV (reference sequence). CDR3 bases: TGTGCCAGCAGTCAACAGGGGTCCACTGAAGCTTTCTTT. Encoded protein: CASSQQGSTEAFF.

This clone came up once. CDR3 in amino acids: CASSSPRAVGGEKLFF. The CDR3 nucleotides are TGTGCCAGCAGTTCGCCTAGGGCAGTGGGGGGTGAAAAACTGTTTTTT. V usage is TRBV6-5 and J usage is TRBJ1-4; D is perhaps TRBD1 (5 bases). Trimming took 4 bases from V and 7 from J, leaving 19 bases between them. Germline V gives CDR1 MNHEY, CDR2 SVGAGI. CDR3 length: 16 residues.

The chain carries TRBV5-1 and TRBJ2-2, with 7 bases aligning to TRBD1. The CDR3 length is 15 residues. The germline CDR1 and CDR2 sequences are SGHRS and YFSETQ. Trimming removed 4 bases from V and 2 bases from J; junction bases left unmatched: 5. CDR3 in DNA: TGCGCCAGCAGCCACCGGGACAGCAACACCGGGGAGCTGTTTTTT. Protein sequence: CASSHRDSNTGELFF.

The chain is built from TRBV6-1 and TRBJ1-5, with 7 bases matching TRBD1. Germline V gene sequence: CDR1 MNHNS, CDR2 SASEGT. After removal of 2 bases from V and 6 bases from J, the junction contained 7 bases not matched to a gene. There are 15 residues in the CDR3. The CDR3 region has the DNA TGTGCCAGCAGTGAAACGTCGACAGGGAGTCAGCCCCAGCATTTT. This sequence encodes CASSETSTGSQPQHF.

This chain links TRBV28 with TRBJ1-2; 8 bases are a match to TRBD1. Germline CDR1 is MDHEN and CDR2 is SYDVKM. V dropped 5 bases and J dropped 4; count of bases not matched to a gene: 9. The CDR3 consists of 15 residues. CDR3 sequence: CASSPQQGEGYGYTF. As DNA, the CDR3 is TGTGCCAGCAGTCCCCAACAGGGGGAAGGCTATGGCTACACCTTC.